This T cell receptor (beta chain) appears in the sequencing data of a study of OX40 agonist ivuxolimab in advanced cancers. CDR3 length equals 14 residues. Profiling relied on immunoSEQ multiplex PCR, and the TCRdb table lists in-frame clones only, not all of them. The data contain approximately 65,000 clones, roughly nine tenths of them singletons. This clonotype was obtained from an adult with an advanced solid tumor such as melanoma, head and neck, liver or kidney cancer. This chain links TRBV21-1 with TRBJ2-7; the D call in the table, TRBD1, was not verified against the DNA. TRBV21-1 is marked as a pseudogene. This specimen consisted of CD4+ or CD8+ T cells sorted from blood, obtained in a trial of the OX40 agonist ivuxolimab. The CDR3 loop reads CASSLGTGFYEQYF. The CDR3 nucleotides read TGTGCCAGCAGCTTGGGGACAGGGTTTTACGAGCAGTACTTC.